This TCR beta chain came from a study of regulatory T cells in long-lasting Graves disease. Points from the study as a whole: Newly diagnosed Graves' patients exceeded persistent ones in TCR diversity. Having only a small sample size may have limited accuracy. Relative to new patients (around 1,000), persistent patients exhibited greater sharing of public clonotypes (around 2,800).

Arm-PCR with iRepertoire HTBI primers amplified the CDR3 regions for these TCR beta libraries. TCRdb fed the multiplex PCR reads into MiXCR, producing one record per CDR3 protein. The table lists about 240,000 distinct CDR3 sequences, 20% to 25% of them singletons, with roughly 14% in the top ten. The time point: newly diagnosed GD, antithyroid drugs for less than 3 months. Scientists built the TCR library using RNA that was extracted from PBMCs. This clonotype came up a few times. Its antigen is as yet unknown. Sequencing was performed on peripheral blood mononuclear cells (PBMCs), taken at new diagnosis, from a patient treated with antithyroid drugs. This sequence was found in a female donor with Graves disease.

CDR3 loop: CASRDLAPTYEQYF. The CDR3 bases are TGTGCCAGCAGGGACCTTGCCCCCACCTACGAGCAGTACTTC. This sequence joins TRBV27 and TRBJ2-7; D is unresolved. This CDR3 region has 14 residues. Between the trimmed V and J ends, which lost 6 bases and 2 bases, there was a span of 14 bases. Germline CDR1 MNHEY, CDR2 SMNVEV (reference sequence).